The clone carrying this T cell receptor (beta chain) was observed a handful of times. What it binds is unknown. RNA transcripts served as the template for amplifying TCR beta CDR3 regions. HTBI primers were the set used in a first-round RT-PCR of the TCR CDR3. TCRdb passed the multiplex PCR reads through MiXCR, listing each CDR3 protein once. The sample yields 450,000 to 500,000 distinct CDR3 sequences, roughly 23% seen once. The data are from a study of T cells in Graves' hyperthyroidism and ophthalmopathy. Overall study results and limits: A 13 V-J signature model discriminated ophthalmopathy versus stable hyperthyroidism.

The CDR3 sequence is 14 residues long. Per the germline V gene, CDR1 is SNHLY and CDR2 is FYNNEI. Deletions cut 4 bases from V and 0 bases from J, with 10 bases between. The chain employs TRBV2 and TRBJ2-7, with unresolved D. The sequencing input was blood. The sequence came from a woman aged 70-85 years with Graves' ophthalmopathy. The CDR3 spells CASSVDAASYEQYF. Written as DNA, the CDR3 is TGTGCCAGCAGTGTCGACGCCGCCTCCTACGAGCAGTACTTC.